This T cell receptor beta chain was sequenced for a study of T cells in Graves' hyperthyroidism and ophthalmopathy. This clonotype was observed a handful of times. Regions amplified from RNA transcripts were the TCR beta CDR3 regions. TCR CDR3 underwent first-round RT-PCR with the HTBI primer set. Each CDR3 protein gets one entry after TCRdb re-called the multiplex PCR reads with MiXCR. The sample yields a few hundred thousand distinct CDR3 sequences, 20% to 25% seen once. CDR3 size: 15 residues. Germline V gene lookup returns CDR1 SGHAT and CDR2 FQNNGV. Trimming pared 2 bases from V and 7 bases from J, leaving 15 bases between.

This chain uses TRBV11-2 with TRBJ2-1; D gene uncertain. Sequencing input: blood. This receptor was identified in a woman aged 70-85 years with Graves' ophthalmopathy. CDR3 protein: CASSLSLTHLNEQFF. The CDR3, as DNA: TGTGCCAGCAGCTTAAGCTTGACCCACCTGAATGAGCAGTTCTTC.